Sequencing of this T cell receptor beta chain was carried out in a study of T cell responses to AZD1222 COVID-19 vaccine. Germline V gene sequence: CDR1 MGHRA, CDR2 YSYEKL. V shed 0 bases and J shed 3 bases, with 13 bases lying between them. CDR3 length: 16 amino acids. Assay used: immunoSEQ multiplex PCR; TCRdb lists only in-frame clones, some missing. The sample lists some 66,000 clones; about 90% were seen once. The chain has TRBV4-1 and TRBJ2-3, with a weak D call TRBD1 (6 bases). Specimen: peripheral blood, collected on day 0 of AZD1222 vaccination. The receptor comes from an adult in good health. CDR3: CASSQEGAQGTDTQYF. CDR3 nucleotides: TGCGCCAGCAGCCAAGAGGGAGCGCAGGGGACAGATACGCAGTATTTT.